Described below is a single TCR beta chain sequence and its context. The length of the CDR3 is 14 residues. V lost 6 bases and J lost 0, with 8 bases in between. Germline V gene sequence: CDR1 MDHEN, CDR2 SYDVKM. The sample is drawn from a study of blood T cell repertoires in COVID-19. The repertoire was sequenced with immunoSEQ multiplex PCR; TCRdb's copy has only in-frame clones and lacks some. The table has about 180,000 clones, around four fifths seen once. V usage is TRBV28 and J usage is TRBJ1-4, with a possible D match to TRBD1 (5 bases). The TCR originated in a man between 65 and 79 years old with active or convalescent COVID-19. Sequencing input: peripheral blood. The CDR3, as DNA: TGTGCCAGCAGCTCAGGGACAACTAATGAAAAACTGTTTTTT. This gives the protein CASSSGTTNEKLFF.